The subject of this entry is one TCR beta chain. Antigen unknown. TCRdb's copy holds only in-frame clones and misses some; the assay was immunoSEQ multiplex PCR. This sample has 2 million to 2.5 million clones, with around 95% found just once. This entry comes from a study of shared clonotypes between healthy human individuals. General observations from the study: Clonotypes shared by all four donors outscored non-shared clonotypes in generation probability. Richness estimates generally favored naive over memory subsets.

Unmatched junction bases numbered 7, after V lost 2 bases and J lost 4 bases. CDR3 length: 14 residues. Germline V gene data show CDR1 as GTSNPN and CDR2 as SVGIG (reference sequence). What was sequenced was naive CD4+ T cells sorted from blood. The subset was: CD45RA+ positively selected. The sequence was obtained from a man younger than 30 in good health. The J gene is TRBJ2-7, the V gene TRBV30; 8 positions agree with TRBD2. CDR3 nucleotide sequence: TGTGCCTGGAGTTCCGGGACTAGGGGTTACGAGCAGTACTTC. It yields the protein CAWSSGTRGYEQYF.